This T cell receptor beta chain was identified during a study of OX40 agonist ivuxolimab in advanced cancers. For the wider study: The costimulatory receptor OX40 (CD134) was targeted by ivuxolimab, a fully human IgG2 agonistic monoclonal antibody. Of the 50 to 55 patients in dose escalation, around 19 had hepatocellular carcinoma, some 15 had melanoma, 9 had renal cell carcinoma and 9 had head and neck cancer. Intravenous ivuxolimab was administered to patients every 2 weeks at six dose levels: 0.01, 0.1, 0.3, 1.5, 3 and 10 mg/kg. The point of sequencing TCRbeta in the periphery was to test whether ivuxolimab changed TCR sequence diversity and drove clonal T-cell expansion. Patients were allowed to have had prior anti-PD-1, anti-PD-L1 or anti-CTLA-4 therapy, and around 40% of the dose-escalation patients had previously received checkpoint inhibitors. Three dose-escalation patients achieved partial responses, one with hepatocellular carcinoma and two with cutaneous melanoma. In the dose-escalation cohort, 82.7% of patients were male, and the mean age was roughly 60 years, with a range of about 23 to 85. The paper covers the monotherapy dose-escalation part of the phase I ivuxolimab trial, which included N of about 50 patients.

Genomic DNA was extracted from sorted cells for sequencing of the TCRbeta CDR3 region. The immunoSEQ Assay was used to sequence the TCRbeta CDR3 regions. TCRdb carries this immuneACCESS record with in-frame sequences only. Its versions omit some clonotypes, under half of them owing to an unresolved V gene in the studies checked, with the rest unexplained. A total of over 90,000 clones appear in this sample, roughly 94% of them only once. About 0.17% of the sample is held by the ten biggest clonotypes. Measured from the cysteine to the phenylalanine, the CDR3 is 14 residues long. Only the CDR3 DNA stays, 42 bases, in frame from base 1. The germline V gene (reference sequence) sets CDR1 to MNHNY and CDR2 to SVGAGI. Trimming takes 6 bases off V and 7 bases off J; junction bases not matched to a gene: 5. General findings and caveats noted by the study authors: After ivuxolimab, more expanded clones were found on average in CD8+ T cells than in CD4+ T cells. Low levels of normalized T-cell clonal expansion were also seen in some patients who did not respond. Clonal expansion of both CD4+ and CD8+ blood T cells was observed from baseline to week 6 at doses 0.1 to 3.0 mg/kg. Antigen specificity was not determined for the clonally expanded peripheral T cells. In the 0.1-3.0 mg/kg groups, partial responders had among the lowest normalized peripheral clonal expansion, particularly in CD8+ T cells.

Only a few counts were recorded for this clone. The antigen it binds to is not known. No base qualities exist here, and no much larger clone lies one base off it. Patients with a history of autoimmune disease or receiving systemic immunosuppression were excluded from the trial. Peripheral blood for TCR sequencing was collected from all dose cohorts at baseline, on cycle 4 day 1, and on cycle 7 day 1. Samples came from an open-label, multicenter, first-in-human phase I dose-escalation trial of ivuxolimab. Adults with locally advanced or metastatic melanoma, renal cell carcinoma, hepatocellular carcinoma or head and neck squamous cell carcinoma were enrolled in the trial. CD4+ and CD8+ T cells were sorted separately from peripheral blood before TCR sequencing.

This sequence originates from an adult with an advanced solid tumor such as melanoma, head and neck, liver or kidney cancer. Sequenced here: CD4+ or CD8+ T cells sorted from blood, sampled in a trial of the OX40 agonist ivuxolimab. The chain employs TRBV6-6 and TRBJ2-1; 11 central nucleotides agree with TRBD2. The nucleotide sequence reads TGTGCCAGCAGAACTAGCGGGGGACGGAATGAGCAGTTCTTC. Its translation reads: CASRTSGGRNEQFF.